This T cell receptor (beta chain) was captured by sequencing in a study of T-cell reconstitution after alpha-beta-depleted transplantation in children. CDR3 length: 18 amino acids. Trimming cost V 1 base and J 1 base, with 19 bases left between them. Unique molecular identifiers tagged the TCRbeta library. TCRdb independently ran MiXCR on the PCR reads; one entry per CDR3 protein. Of a few hundred thousand distinct CDR3 sequences in the sample, 13% are singletons; the top ten hold about 2%. Whole-study findings and limits: Two months or so post-transplant, alpha-beta T cells reportedly derived from several hundred expanded graft clones. One year after transplant, T-cell counts and diversity came mostly from newly produced T cells. Some patients owed their high day-60 TCRbeta diversity to surviving recipient T cells and thymic progenitors.

Turning to this clonotype: Its antigen is as yet unknown.

Sequencing used PBMCs, mostly from graft donor cells, obtained 360 days after TCRalphabeta/CD19-depleted stem cell transplant. The chain has TRBV12-3 or TRBV12-4 and TRBJ1-1; D may be TRBD1 (6 bases). This receptor was identified in a male patient younger than 18 who had a stem cell transplant for acute myeloid leukemia, so the T cells may come from the graft donor. CDR3 in amino acids: CASSLEVLAGVANTEAFF. CDR3 nucleotides: TGTGCCAGCAGTTTAGAGGTCTTGGCAGGGGTGGCGAACACTGAAGCTTTCTTT.